The 28 T cell receptor beta chains given below trace back to one sample, sequenced in a study of radiotherapy plus CTLA-4 blockade in lung cancer. Only in-frame clones appear in the TCRdb table, and some are missing; sequencing was by immunoSEQ multiplex PCR. The top ten clones hold around 4.8% of a sample with fewer than 150,000 clones, approximately 84% of them seen once. Sequenced here: peripheral blood, sampled from a patient treated with radiotherapy plus ipilimumab. Source of these receptors: a human donor with non-small cell lung cancer who had a partial response to radiotherapy plus ipilimumab.

V usage is TRBV19 and J usage is TRBJ2-7, with a tentative D call TRBD1 (5 bases). Germline V CDR1 and CDR2: LNHDA, SQIVND (reference sequence). CDR3 length: 13 amino acids. The V and J ends lost 3 bases and 2 bases respectively, with 8 bases between them. CDR3 region: CASSMGPTYEQYV. CDR3 nucleotides: TGTGCCAGTAGTATGGGGCCTACCTACGAGCAGTACGTC.

The rearrangement links TRBV5-1 to TRBJ2-1, with TRBD2 matching over 9 bases. Germline CDR1 and CDR2: SGHRS and YFSETQ. J lost 7 bases, V lost 0 bases, and 8 bases had no gene match. The CDR3 contains 16 residues. CDR3 sequence reads: CASSLALGGRGNEQFF. For the CDR3, the DNA is TGCGCCAGCAGCTTGGCCCTTGGCGGGAGGGGGAATGAGCAGTTCTTC.

The chain employs TRBV23-1 and TRBJ2-3; 9 nucleotides match TRBD1. TRBV23-1 is an open reading frame whose function is uncertain. This CDR3 is 17 amino acids long. J lost 0 bases, V lost 3 bases, and 7 bases had no gene match. CDR3 DNA sequence: TGCGCCAGCAGTCAGTTCCAGGACAGGGGTAGCACAGATACGCAGTATTTT. Translated: CASSQFQDRGSTDTQYF.

The J gene is TRBJ1-2, the V gene TRBV19, with 7 nucleotides matching TRBD1. Germline V gives CDR1 LNHDA, CDR2 SQIVND (reference sequence). The CDR3 runs to 13 residues. V was clipped by 7 bases and J by 8 bases; unmatched bases: 10. The CDR3 DNA reads TGTGCCAGTATGAGGACAGGTCTTAGCGGCTACACCTTC. Encoded protein: CASMRTGLSGYTF.

This chain links TRBV9 with TRBJ1-1; 9 nucleotides match TRBD1. The length of the CDR3 is 14 residues. The germline gives CDR1 SGDLS, CDR2 YYNGEE. The V and J ends lost 4 bases and 6 bases, in that order; junction bases with no gene match: 7. The CDR3 bases are TGTGCCAGCAGCCCACTGACAGGGGGTGCTGAAGCTTTCTTT. Its translation: CASSPLTGGAEAFF.

V gene TRBV7-9 combines with J gene TRBJ1-2; 7 nucleotides match TRBD1. The length of the CDR3 is 14 residues. Trimming at V came to 2 bases and at J to 4 bases, leaving 4 bases not matched to a gene. Germline lookup yields CDR1 SEHNR and CDR2 FQNEAQ (reference sequence). The DNA for the CDR3 is TGTGCCAGCAGCTTATCGGGGACAGCCTATGGCTACACCTTC. It codes for CASSLSGTAYGYTF.

This sequence joins TRBV25-1 and TRBJ2-5, with 9 bases fitting TRBD2. The CDR3 extends over 16 amino acids. With V trimmed by 0 bases and J by 2 bases, 4 bases remained unmatched. CDR1 and CDR2 from the germline V gene are MGHDK and SYGVNS. CDR3 sequence (DNA): TGTGCCAGCAGTGAATATCTCCTAGCGGGACAAGAGACCCAGTACTTC. Its translation is CASSEYLLAGQETQYF.

This clone occurred a few times. As DNA, the CDR3 is TGTGCCAGCAGCTTGGACAGGGATGGGAGTGAAAAACTGTTTTTT. Translation gives CASSLDRDGSEKLFF. The chain is built from TRBV5-8 and TRBJ1-4; the D gene is possibly TRBD1 (6 bases). Trimming pared 0 bases from V and 7 bases from J, leaving 13 bases between. The germline gives CDR1 SGHTS, CDR2 YDEGEE. This CDR3 has 15 amino acids.

This chain links TRBV28 with TRBJ2-5; 9 bases line up with TRBD1. The V gene end was trimmed by 6 bases and the J gene end by 3 bases; junction bases not matched to a gene: 8. The germline V gene has CDR1 MDHEN and CDR2 SYDVKM. The CDR3 runs 15 residues. The DNA of the CDR3 is TGTGCCAGCAGGCCCGGGACAGGGTTTAAAGAGACCCAGTACTTC. This sequence encodes CASRPGTGFKETQYF.

This clone was counted a few times. The chain employs TRBV6-1 and TRBJ2-3; 7 bases align to TRBD2. Trimming removed 5 bases from V and 2 bases from J; junction bases left unmatched: 4. Per the germline V gene, CDR1 is MNHNS and CDR2 is SASEGT. The CDR3 runs 14 residues. The chain's CDR3 is CASSRDYTTDTQYF. The CDR3 bases are TGTGCCAGCAGTCGGGACTACACCACAGATACGCAGTATTTT.

The V call is TRBV5-4, the J call TRBJ2-1; 16 nucleotides line up with TRBD2. CDR1 is SGHNT and CDR2 is YYREEE in the germline V gene (reference sequence). This CDR3 spans 19 amino acids. V was pared by 1 base and J by 7 bases, with 11 bases of the junction left unmatched. CDR3 sequence reads: CASSLTGTSGRAGTNEQFF. DNA for the CDR3: TGTGCCAGCAGCTTGACCGGGACTAGCGGGAGGGCCGGGACGAATGAGCAGTTCTTC.

The genes are TRBV6-5 and TRBJ2-1; 8 bases match TRBD2. V shed 5 bases, J shed 7 bases, and the junction held 10 bases outside the gene matches. Germline CDR1 MNHEY, CDR2 SVGAGI. CDR3 length: 15 residues. The CDR3 here is CASSRKSGSSNEQFF. CDR3 bases: TGTGCCAGCAGTCGTAAGAGCGGGAGTAGTAATGAGCAGTTCTTC.

The chain employs TRBV19 and TRBJ2-3; 8 nucleotides agree with TRBD1. V was pared by 3 bases and J by 3 bases, with 8 bases of the junction left unmatched. The CDR3 consists of 16 residues. Looked up from germline, CDR1 is LNHDA and CDR2 is SQIVND (reference sequence). The CDR3 is CASSMNTGGKTDTQYF. DNA of the CDR3: TGTGCCAGTAGTATGAACACAGGGGGGAAAACAGATACGCAGTATTTT.

The chain employs TRBV19 and TRBJ1-1; the D is unclear. This CDR3 spans 14 amino acids. V was trimmed by 5 bases and J by 5 bases, leaving 15 bases between them. CDR1 and CDR2 (germline): LNHDA, SQIVND (reference sequence). The CDR3 reads CASSALPGETEAFF. The CDR3 DNA follows: TGTGCCAGTAGTGCCCTCCCCGGGGAGACTGAAGCTTTCTTT.

The chain recombines TRBV28 with TRBJ1-2, with a weak D call TRBD1 (5 bases). The V end was cut by 6 bases, the J end by 2 bases, with 13 bases between. The CDR3 has 14 residues. The germline V gene has CDR1 MDHEN and CDR2 SYDVKM. The CDR3 coding sequence is TGTGCCAGCAGCCCAGGGTGGCCAAACTATGGCTACACCTTC. This codes for CASSPGWPNYGYTF.

The V and J genes are TRBV6-4 and TRBJ2-2; TRBD2 might be the D (6 bases). The V gene's germline CDR1 is MRHNA and CDR2 SNTAGT. Trimming removed 5 bases from V and 3 bases from J, with 10 bases in between. This CDR3 region has 14 residues. The chain's CDR3 is CASSREFDTGELFF. In DNA form, the CDR3 reads TGTGCCAGCAGTCGGGAGTTCGACACCGGGGAGCTGTTTTTT.

V usage is TRBV5-4 and J usage is TRBJ2-3; possibly TRBD1 for D (5 bases). Trimming took off 2 bases at V and 6 bases at J, with 10 bases between the two ends. The CDR3 extends over 13 amino acids. CDR1 and CDR2 from the germline V gene are SGHNT and YYREEE (reference sequence). CDR3 loop: CASSFPGMDTQYF. The CDR3 bases are TGTGCCAGCAGCTTCCCAGGGATGGATACGCAGTATTTT.

The chain employs TRBV7-2 and TRBJ2-7; 8 bases agree with TRBD2. Germline CDR1 SGHTA, CDR2 FQGNSA. The trim removed 2 bases at V and 2 bases at J, leaving 8 bases unmatched. The CDR3 has 16 amino acids. CDR3 DNA: TGTGCCAGCAGCTTACCAGATAGCGGGGCCGCCTACGAGCAGTACTTC. Its translation: CASSLPDSGAAYEQYF.

This clone was found a few times. The chain recombines TRBV28 with TRBJ1-2; the D gene is possibly TRBD1 (5 bases). This CDR3 contains 13 residues. Between the trimmed V and J ends, which lost 3 bases and 2 bases, there was a span of 7 bases. Germline CDR1 MDHEN, CDR2 SYDVKM. CDR3 in amino acids: CASSLGQNYGYTF. The CDR3 DNA follows: TGTGCCAGCAGTTTGGGGCAGAACTATGGCTACACCTTC.

V usage is TRBV7-2 and J usage is TRBJ2-7, with 7 nucleotides matching TRBD1. With V trimmed by 5 bases and J by 12 bases, 19 bases remained unmatched. Germline CDR1 SGHTA, CDR2 FQGNSA. The length of the CDR3 is 15 residues. The CDR3, as DNA: TGTGCCAGCAGCCCAACCGGGACAGCAAGTACCCCGTGGTACGTC. The encoded protein is CASSPTGTASTPWYV.

The genes are TRBV6-1 and TRBJ1-1, with D hard to call. V was trimmed by 5 bases and J by 5 bases, leaving 12 bases between them. Germline values: CDR1 MNHNS, CDR2 SASEGT. The CDR3 extends over 13 amino acids. CDR3 coding DNA: TGTGCCAGCAGTTCAGTCAGCGGGACTGAAGCTTTCTTT. Translated, it gives CASSSVSGTEAFF.

The CDR3 coding sequence is TGTGCCAGCAGTACCCAGACAGGGCGAGGTGGCTACACCTTC. Amino acid sequence: CASSTQTGRGGYTF. The chain employs TRBV28 and TRBJ1-2; 7 bases agree with TRBD1. CDR3 size: 14 residues. Germline V gene lookup returns CDR1 MDHEN and CDR2 SYDVKM. The V segment lost 5 bases and the J segment 7 bases; nucleotides outside the gene matches: 10.

V gene TRBV27 combines with J gene TRBJ2-7, with D possibly being TRBD1 (6 bases). Per the germline V gene, CDR1 is MNHEY and CDR2 is SMNVEV (reference sequence). This CDR3 spans 14 amino acids. Trimming pared 3 bases from V and 6 bases from J, leaving 15 bases between. The CDR3 nucleotides read TGTGCCAGCAGTTTGAGAACCAGGGGTAGCGAGCAGTACTTC. This codes for CASSLRTRGSEQYF.

This chain connects TRBV28 to TRBJ2-2; weak D call: TRBD1 (5 bases). The CDR3 spans 14 residues. CDR1 is MDHEN and CDR2 is SYDVKM in the germline V gene. The V and J ends lost 6 bases and 6 bases respectively, with 14 bases between them. CDR3 region: CASSPPRVPGELFF. The CDR3 DNA reads as TGTGCCAGCAGCCCCCCCAGGGTTCCCGGGGAGCTGTTTTTT. Full variable domain (rest looked up from reference TRBV28 and TRBJ2-2): DVKVTQSSRYLVKRTGEKVFLECVQDMDHENMFWYRQDPGLGLRLIYFSYDVKMKEKGDIPEGYSVSREKKERFSLILESASTNQTSMYLCASSPPRVPGELFFGEGSRLTVL.

The chain uses TRBV9 and TRBJ2-7; 8 nucleotides agree with TRBD2. The CDR3 has 15 residues. Trimming at V came to 2 bases and at J to 7 bases, leaving 11 bases not matched to a gene. Per germline, CDR1 SGDLS and CDR2 YYNGEE. The CDR3 reads CASSVLSGTSREQYV. The CDR3 DNA reads as TGTGCCAGCAGCGTCCTTAGCGGGACTTCGCGAGAGCAGTACGTC.

This chain connects TRBV5-6 to TRBJ1-2; D uncertain. The germline V gene encodes CDR1 SGHDT and CDR2 YYEEEE. V shed 0 bases and J shed 5 bases, with 5 bases lying between them. CDR3 length: 12 amino acids. CDR3 DNA sequence: TGTGCCAGCAGCTTGGCTAGTTATGGCTACACCTTC. As protein: CASSLASYGYTF.

The V gene is TRBV11-2, the J gene TRBJ2-2; the D gene is possibly TRBD1 (6 bases). Trimming took 1 base from V and 1 from J, leaving 10 bases between them. CDR3 size: 16 residues. Germline CDR1 is SGHAT and CDR2 is FQNNGV. CDR3 residues: CASSLGTGKNTGELFF. The CDR3, as DNA: TGTGCCAGCAGCTTAGGTACAGGGAAGAACACCGGGGAGCTGTTTTTT.

The chain couples TRBV29-1 to TRBJ1-4, with D possibly TRBD1 on 5 matching bases. V was pared by 1 base and J by 6 bases, with 9 bases between. Germline CDR1 is SQVTM and CDR2 is ANQGSEA. This CDR3 is built from 13 residues. The CDR3 sequence: CSVEGQGYEKLFF. The CDR3 DNA is TGCAGCGTTGAAGGGCAGGGATATGAAAAACTGTTTTTT.